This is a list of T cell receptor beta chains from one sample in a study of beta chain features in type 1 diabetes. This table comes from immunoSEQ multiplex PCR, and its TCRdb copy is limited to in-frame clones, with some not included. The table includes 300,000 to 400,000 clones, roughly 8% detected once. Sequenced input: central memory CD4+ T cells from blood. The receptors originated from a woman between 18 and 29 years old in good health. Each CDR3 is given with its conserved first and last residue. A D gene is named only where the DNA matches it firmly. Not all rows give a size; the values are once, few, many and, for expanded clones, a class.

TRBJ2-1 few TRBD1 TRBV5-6 CASSLGQGYNEQFF TGTGCCAGCAGCTTGGGACAGGGTTACAATGAGCAGTTCTTC
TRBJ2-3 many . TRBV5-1 CASSPQRPRATDTQYF TGCGCCAGCAGCCCACAGCGCCCTCGGGCCACAGATACGCAGTATTTT
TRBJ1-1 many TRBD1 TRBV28 CASRGTGNTEAFF TGTGCCAGCAGAGGGACAGGGAACACTGAAGCTTTCTTT
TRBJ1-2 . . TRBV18 CASSPAERVAGYTF TGTGCCAGCTCACCAGCTGAGAGGGTTGCTGGCTACACCTTC
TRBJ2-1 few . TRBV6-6 CASSHSLVGVQFF TGTGCCAGCAGTCATTCCTTAGTAGGCGTGCAGTTCTTC
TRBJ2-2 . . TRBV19 CASRIGGGRELFF TGTGCCAGTAGGATAGGAGGGGGGCGGGAGCTGTTTTTT
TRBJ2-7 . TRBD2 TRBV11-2 CASSPSIGAGTYEQYF TGTGCCAGCAGCCCCAGTATCGGAGCGGGAACCTACGAGCAGTACTTC
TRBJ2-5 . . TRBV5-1 CASSLGGSVSQETQYF TGCGCCAGCAGCTTAGGCGGCTCCGTCTCGCAAGAGACCCAGTACTTC
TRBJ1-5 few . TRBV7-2 CASSLQGRAQHF TGTGCCAGCAGCTTACAGGGTAGAGCCCAGCATTTT
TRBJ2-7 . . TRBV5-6 CASSQAPGTPLTYEQYF TGTGCCAGCAGCCAGGCCCCCGGGACGCCTCTTACCTACGAGCAGTACTTC
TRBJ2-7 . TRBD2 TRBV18 CASSPPGLAGESYEQYF TGTGCCAGCTCACCACCCGGACTAGCGGGAGAGTCCTACGAGCAGTACTTC
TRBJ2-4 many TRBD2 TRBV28 CAAGEGAKNIQYF TGTGCGGCGGGAGAGGGGGCCAAAAACATTCAGTACTTC
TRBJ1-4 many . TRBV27 CASSRRLNEKLFF TGTGCCAGCAGTCGGCGGCTTAATGAAAAACTGTTTTTT
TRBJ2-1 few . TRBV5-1 CASSLANEQFF TGCGCCAGCAGCTTAGCTAATGAGCAGTTCTTC
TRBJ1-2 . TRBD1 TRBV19 CATRTSGTASNGYTF TGTGCCACGCGGACCTCCGGGACAGCCTCCAATGGCTACACCTTC
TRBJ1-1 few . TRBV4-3 CASSQDRTRRAFF TGCGCCAGCAGCCAAGATCGGACTCGGCGAGCTTTCTTT
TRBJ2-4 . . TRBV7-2 CASSLCGTDIQYF TGTGCCAGCAGCTTATGTGGGACGGACATTCAGTACTTC
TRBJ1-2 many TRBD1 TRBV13 CASSRLGDRVNYGYTF TGTGCCAGCAGCCGGCTAGGGGACAGGGTAAACTATGGCTACACCTTC
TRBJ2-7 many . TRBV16 CASSHSSYEQYF TGTGCCAGCAGCCACAGCTCCTACGAGCAGTACTTC
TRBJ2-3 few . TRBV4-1 CASRFVSGTDTQYF TGCGCCAGCAGGTTCGTGTCGGGGACAGATACGCAGTATTTT
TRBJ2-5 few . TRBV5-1 CASSFRGRGKETQYF TGCGCCAGCAGCTTTAGAGGCCGGGGCAAGGAGACCCAGTACTTC
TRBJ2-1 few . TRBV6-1 CASSEAIRVHSYNEQFF TGTGCCAGCAGTGAAGCTATACGGGTGCACTCCTACAATGAGCAGTTCTTC
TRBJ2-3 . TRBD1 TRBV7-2 CASSSRQGVADTQYF TGTGCCAGCAGCTCCAGACAGGGAGTGGCAGATACGCAGTATTTT
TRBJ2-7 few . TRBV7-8 CASSLAGSAVGGEQYF TGTGCCAGCAGCTTAGCAGGATCAGCAGTCGGGGGAGAGCAGTACTTC
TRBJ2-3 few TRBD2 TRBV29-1 CSTWGLAGVADTQYF TGCAGCACATGGGGACTAGCGGGAGTCGCAGATACGCAGTATTTT
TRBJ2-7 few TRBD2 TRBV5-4 CASSFGTSSFYEQYF TGTGCCAGCAGCTTTGGGACTAGCAGTTTTTACGAGCAGTACTTC
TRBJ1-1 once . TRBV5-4 CASSLARDPEAFF TGTGCCAGCAGCTTGGCCAGGGACCCTGAAGCTTTCTTT
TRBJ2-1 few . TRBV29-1 CSVVGAYNEQFF TGCAGCGTTGTGGGGGCCTACAATGAGCAGTTCTTC
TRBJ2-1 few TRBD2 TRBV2 CASRPGLASEQFF TGTGCCAGCCGACCGGGACTAGCTAGTGAGCAGTTCTTC
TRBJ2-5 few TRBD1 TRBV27 CASSPKTGGSQETQYF TGTGCCAGCAGTCCAAAGACAGGGGGAAGCCAAGAGACCCAGTACTTC
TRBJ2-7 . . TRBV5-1 CASSFRDTAYEQYF TGCGCCAGCAGCTTCCGGGACACAGCCTACGAGCAGTACTTC
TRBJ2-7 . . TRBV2 CASSDPAEEQYF TGTGCCAGCAGTGACCCCGCCGAAGAGCAGTACTTC
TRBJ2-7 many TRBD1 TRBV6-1 CASSARTGREQYF TGTGCCAGCAGTGCGAGGACAGGGCGAGAGCAGTACTTC
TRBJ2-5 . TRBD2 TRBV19 CASSIDGRTSGKQETQYF TGTGCCAGTAGTATAGATGGAAGGACTAGCGGGAAACAAGAGACCCAGTACTTC
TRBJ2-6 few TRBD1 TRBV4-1 CASSPQQGAGANVLTF TGCGCCAGCAGCCCCCAACAGGGGGCTGGGGCCAACGTCCTGACTTTC
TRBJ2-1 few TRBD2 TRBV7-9 CASSIPGLAAYNEQFF TGTGCCAGCAGCATCCCGGGACTAGCGGCTTACAATGAGCAGTTCTTC
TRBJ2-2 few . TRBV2 CASTPDRPNTGELFF TGTGCCAGCACTCCTGACAGACCGAACACCGGGGAGCTGTTTTTT
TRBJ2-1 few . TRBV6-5 CAAQGSRNEQFF TGTGCCGCACAGGGTTCGCGCAATGAGCAGTTCTTC
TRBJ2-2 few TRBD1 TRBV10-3 CAISRGSPTGELFF TGTGCCATCAGCAGGGGGTCTCCTACCGGGGAGCTGTTTTTT
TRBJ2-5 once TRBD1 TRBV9 CASSFRTGSGETQYF TGTGCCAGCAGCTTCCGGACAGGGAGCGGAGAGACCCAGTACTTC
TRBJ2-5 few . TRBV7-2 CASSLRRETQYF TGTGCCAGCAGCTTGAGGAGGGAGACCCAGTACTTC
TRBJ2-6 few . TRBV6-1 CAGRQDSSGANVLTF TGTGCCGGTCGGCAGGATAGCTCTGGGGCCAACGTCCTGACTTTC
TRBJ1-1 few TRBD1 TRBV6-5 CASSYARDRGEAFF TGTGCCAGCAGTTACGCCAGGGACAGGGGGGAAGCTTTCTTT
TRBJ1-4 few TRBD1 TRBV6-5 CASSYRGTANEKLFF TGTGCCAGCAGTTACAGGGGGACAGCTAATGAAAAACTGTTTTTT
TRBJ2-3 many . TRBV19 CASSVRDTQYF TGTGCCAGTAGCGTTCGTGATACGCAGTATTTT
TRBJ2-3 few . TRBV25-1 CASRLGRGLTDTQYF TGTGCCAGCAGACTTGGCAGGGGTTTGACAGATACGCAGTATTTT
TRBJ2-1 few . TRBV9 CASSVATGFEQFF TGTGCCAGCAGCGTAGCAACAGGTTTCGAGCAGTTCTTC
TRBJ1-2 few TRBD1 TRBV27 CASSSRTGNYTF TGTGCCAGCAGTTCGCGGACAGGAAATTACACCTTC
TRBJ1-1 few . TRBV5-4 CASSLGGNTEAFF TGTGCCAGCAGCTTGGGGGGGAACACTGAAGCTTTCTTT
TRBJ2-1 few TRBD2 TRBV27 CASRGVSGRGVEQFF TGTGCCAGTCGTGGGGTTAGCGGGAGGGGAGTTGAGCAGTTCTTC
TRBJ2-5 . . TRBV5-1 CASSLELGRETQYF TGCGCCAGCAGCTTGGAACTAGGTCGGGAGACCCAGTACTTC
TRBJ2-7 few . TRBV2 CASSGLTLEQYF TGTGCCAGCAGTGGACTAACCCTCGAGCAGTACTTC
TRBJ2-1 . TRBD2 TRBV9 CASSVEAGGYNEQFF TGTGCCAGCAGCGTGGAAGCGGGAGGATACAATGAGCAGTTCTTC
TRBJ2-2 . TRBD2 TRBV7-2 CASSLGGGVYGELFF TGTGCCAGCAGCTTAGGCGGGGGAGTCTATGGGGAGCTGTTTTTT
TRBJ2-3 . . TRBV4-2 CASSQDIALALGTDTQYF TGTGCCAGCAGCCAAGATATCGCGCTAGCGTTGGGCACAGATACGCAGTATTTT
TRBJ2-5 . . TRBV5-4 CASSLGRSVTQYF TGTGCCAGCAGCTTAGGTCGTTCCGTGACCCAGTACTTC
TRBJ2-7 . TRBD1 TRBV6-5 CASSVQGANYEQYF TGTGCCAGCAGTGTACAGGGGGCAAACTACGAGCAGTACTTC
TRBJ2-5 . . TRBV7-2 CASSLSGSKNTQYF TGTGCCAGCAGCTTATCAGGGTCCAAGAATACCCAGTACTTC
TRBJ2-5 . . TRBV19 CASSRGAIWGETQYF TGTGCCAGTAGCCGGGGGGCTATCTGGGGGGAGACCCAGTACTTC